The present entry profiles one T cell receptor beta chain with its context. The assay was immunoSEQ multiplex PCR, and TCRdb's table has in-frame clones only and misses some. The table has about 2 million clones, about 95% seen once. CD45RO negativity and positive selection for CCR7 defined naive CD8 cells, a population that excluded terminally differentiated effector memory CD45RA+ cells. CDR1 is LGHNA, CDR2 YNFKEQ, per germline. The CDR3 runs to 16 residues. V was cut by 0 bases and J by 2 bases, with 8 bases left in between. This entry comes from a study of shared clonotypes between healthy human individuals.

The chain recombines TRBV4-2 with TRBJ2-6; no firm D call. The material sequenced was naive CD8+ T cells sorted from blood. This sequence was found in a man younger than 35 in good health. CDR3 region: CASSQEEHAGANVLTF. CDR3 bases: TGTGCCAGCAGCCAAGAGGAACATGCTGGGGCCAACGTCCTGACTTTC.